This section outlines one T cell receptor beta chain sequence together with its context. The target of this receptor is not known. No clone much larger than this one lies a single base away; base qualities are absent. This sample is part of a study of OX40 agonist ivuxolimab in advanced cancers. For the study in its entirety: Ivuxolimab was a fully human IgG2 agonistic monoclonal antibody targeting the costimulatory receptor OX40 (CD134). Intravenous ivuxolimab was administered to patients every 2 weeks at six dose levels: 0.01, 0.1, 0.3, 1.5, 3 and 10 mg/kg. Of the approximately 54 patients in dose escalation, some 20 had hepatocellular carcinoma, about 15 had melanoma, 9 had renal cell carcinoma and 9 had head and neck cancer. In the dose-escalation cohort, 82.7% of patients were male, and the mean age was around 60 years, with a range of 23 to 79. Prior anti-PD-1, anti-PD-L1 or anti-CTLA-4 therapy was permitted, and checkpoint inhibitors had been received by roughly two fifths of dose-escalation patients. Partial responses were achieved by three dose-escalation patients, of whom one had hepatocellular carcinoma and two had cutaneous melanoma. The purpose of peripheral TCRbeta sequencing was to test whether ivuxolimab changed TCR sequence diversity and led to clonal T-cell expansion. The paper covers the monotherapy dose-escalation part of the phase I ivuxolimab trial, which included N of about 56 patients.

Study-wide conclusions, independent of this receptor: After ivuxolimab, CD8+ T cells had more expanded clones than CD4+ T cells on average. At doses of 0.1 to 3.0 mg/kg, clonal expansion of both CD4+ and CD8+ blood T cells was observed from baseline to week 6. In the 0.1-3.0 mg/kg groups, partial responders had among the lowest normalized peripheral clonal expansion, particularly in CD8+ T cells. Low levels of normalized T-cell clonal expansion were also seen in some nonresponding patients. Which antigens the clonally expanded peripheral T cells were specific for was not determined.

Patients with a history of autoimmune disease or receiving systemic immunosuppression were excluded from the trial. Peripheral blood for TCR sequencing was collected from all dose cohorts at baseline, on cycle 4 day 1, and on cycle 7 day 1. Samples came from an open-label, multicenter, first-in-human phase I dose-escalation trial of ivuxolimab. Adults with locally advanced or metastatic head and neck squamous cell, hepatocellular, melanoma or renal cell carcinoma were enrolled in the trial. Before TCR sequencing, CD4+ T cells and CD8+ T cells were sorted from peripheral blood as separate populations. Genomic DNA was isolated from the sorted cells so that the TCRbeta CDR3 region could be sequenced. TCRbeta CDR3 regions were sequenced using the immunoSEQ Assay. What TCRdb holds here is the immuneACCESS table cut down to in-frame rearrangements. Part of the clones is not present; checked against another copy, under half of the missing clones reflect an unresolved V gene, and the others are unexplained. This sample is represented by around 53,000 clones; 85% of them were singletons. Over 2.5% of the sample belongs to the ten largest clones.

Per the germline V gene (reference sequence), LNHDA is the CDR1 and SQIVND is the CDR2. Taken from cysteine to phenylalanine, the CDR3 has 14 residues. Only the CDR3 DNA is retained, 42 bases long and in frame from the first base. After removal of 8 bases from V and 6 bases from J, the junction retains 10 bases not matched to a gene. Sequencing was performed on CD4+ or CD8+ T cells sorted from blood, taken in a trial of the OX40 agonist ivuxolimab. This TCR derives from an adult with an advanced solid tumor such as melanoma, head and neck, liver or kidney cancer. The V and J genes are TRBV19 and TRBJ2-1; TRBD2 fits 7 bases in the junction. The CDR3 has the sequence CASGRGGRANEQFF. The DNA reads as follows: TGTGCCAGTGGACGTGGGGGGAGGGCCAATGAGCAGTTCTTC. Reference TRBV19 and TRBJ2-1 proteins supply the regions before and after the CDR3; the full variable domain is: DGGITQSPKYLFRKEGQNVTLSCEQNLNHDAMYWYRQDPGQGLRLIYYSQIVNDFQKGDIAEGYSVSREKKESFPLTVTSAQKNPTAFYLCASGRGGRANEQFFGPGTRLTVL.